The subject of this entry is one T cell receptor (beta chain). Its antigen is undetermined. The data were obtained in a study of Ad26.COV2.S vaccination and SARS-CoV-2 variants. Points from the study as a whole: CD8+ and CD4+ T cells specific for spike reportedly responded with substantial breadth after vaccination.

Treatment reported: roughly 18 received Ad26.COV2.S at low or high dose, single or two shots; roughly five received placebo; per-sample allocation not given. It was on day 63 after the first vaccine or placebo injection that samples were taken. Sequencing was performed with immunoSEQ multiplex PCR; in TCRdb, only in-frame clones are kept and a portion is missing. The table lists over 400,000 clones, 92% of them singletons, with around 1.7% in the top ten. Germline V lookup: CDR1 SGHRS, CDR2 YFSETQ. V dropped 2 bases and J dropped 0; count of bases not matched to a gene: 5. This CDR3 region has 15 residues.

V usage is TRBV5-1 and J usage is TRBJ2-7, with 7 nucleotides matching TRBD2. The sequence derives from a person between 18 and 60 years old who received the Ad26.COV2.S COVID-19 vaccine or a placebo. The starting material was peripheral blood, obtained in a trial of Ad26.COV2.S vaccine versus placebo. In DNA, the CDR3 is TGCGCCAGCAGCTTAGGTCTAGCGGTCTCCTACGAGCAGTACTTC. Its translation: CASSLGLAVSYEQYF.